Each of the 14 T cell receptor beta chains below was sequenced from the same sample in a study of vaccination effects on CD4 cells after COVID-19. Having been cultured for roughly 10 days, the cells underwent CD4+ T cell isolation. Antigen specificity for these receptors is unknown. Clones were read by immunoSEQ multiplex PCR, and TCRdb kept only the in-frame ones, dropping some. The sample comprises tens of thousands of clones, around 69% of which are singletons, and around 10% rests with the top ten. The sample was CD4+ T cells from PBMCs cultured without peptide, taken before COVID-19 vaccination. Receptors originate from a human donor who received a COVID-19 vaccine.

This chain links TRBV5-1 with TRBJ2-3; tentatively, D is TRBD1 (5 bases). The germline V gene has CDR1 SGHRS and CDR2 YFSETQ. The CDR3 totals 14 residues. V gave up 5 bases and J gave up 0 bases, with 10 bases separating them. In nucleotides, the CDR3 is TGCGCCAGCAGTGTAGGGGTGAGCACAGATACGCAGTATTTT. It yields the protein CASSVGVSTDTQYF.

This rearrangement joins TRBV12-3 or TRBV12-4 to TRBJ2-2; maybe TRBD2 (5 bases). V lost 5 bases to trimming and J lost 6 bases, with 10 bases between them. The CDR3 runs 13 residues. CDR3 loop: CASSLTSSGELFF. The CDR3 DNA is TGTGCCAGCAGTCTAACTAGTTCCGGGGAGCTGTTTTTT.

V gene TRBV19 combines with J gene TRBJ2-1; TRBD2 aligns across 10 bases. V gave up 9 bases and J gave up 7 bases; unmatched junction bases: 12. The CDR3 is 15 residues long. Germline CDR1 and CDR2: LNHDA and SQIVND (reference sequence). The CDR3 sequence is CASYTAGGSLNEQFF. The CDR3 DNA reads TGTGCCAGCTACACAGCGGGGGGGAGTCTGAATGAGCAGTTCTTC.

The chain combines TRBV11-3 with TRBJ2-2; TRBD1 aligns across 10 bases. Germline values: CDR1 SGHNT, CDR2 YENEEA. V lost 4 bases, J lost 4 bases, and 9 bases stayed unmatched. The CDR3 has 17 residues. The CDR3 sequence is CASSSSPGQGFTGELFF. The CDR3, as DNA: TGTGCCAGCAGCTCATCACCGGGACAGGGGTTCACCGGGGAGCTGTTTTTT. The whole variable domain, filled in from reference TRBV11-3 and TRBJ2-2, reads EAGVVQSPRYKIIEKKQPVAFWCNPISGHNTLYWYLQNLGQGPELLIRYENEEAVDDSQLPKDRFSAERLKGVDSTLKIQPAELGDSAVYLCASSSSPGQGFTGELFFGEGSRLTVL.

CDR3 loop: CASSYATGNYGYTF. The CDR3 DNA reads TGTGCCAGCAGTTACGCGACAGGGAACTATGGCTACACCTTC. This rearrangement joins TRBV6-5 to TRBJ1-2, with 7 nucleotides matching TRBD1. V shed 2 bases and J 2 bases; nucleotides not matched to a gene: 2. The CDR3 loop spans 14 amino acids. The germline V gene encodes CDR1 MNHEY and CDR2 SVGAGI.

DNA for the CDR3: TGTGCCAGCAGCTTTGCCCGAGGGTTATCGAATTCACCCCTCCACTTT. Its protein product is CASSFARGLSNSPLHF. The J gene is TRBJ1-6, the V gene TRBV5-6; D is unresolved. The CDR3 loop spans 16 amino acids. Per germline, CDR1 SGHDT and CDR2 YYEEEE. Trimming pared 2 bases from V and 7 bases from J, leaving 16 bases between.

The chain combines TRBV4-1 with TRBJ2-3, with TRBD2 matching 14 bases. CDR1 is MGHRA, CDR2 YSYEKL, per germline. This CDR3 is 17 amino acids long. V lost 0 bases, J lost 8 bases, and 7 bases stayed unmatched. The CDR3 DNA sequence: TGCGCCAGCAGCCAAGATCGAGGGACTAGCGGGAGAGGTACGCAGTATTTT. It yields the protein CASSQDRGTSGRGTQYF.

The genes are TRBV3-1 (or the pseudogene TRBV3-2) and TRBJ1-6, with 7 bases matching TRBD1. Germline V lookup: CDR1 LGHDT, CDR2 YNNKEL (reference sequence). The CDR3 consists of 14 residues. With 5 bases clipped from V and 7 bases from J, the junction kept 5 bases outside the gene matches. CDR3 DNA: TGTGCCAGCAGCACCGGGACAGACAATTCACCCCTCCACTTT. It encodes CASSTGTDNSPLHF.

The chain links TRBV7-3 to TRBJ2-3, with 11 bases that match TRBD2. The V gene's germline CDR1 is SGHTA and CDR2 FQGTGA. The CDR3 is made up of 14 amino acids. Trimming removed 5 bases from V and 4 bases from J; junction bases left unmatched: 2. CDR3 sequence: CASSASGGSDTQYF. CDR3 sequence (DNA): TGTGCCAGCAGCGCTAGCGGGGGGTCAGATACGCAGTATTTT.

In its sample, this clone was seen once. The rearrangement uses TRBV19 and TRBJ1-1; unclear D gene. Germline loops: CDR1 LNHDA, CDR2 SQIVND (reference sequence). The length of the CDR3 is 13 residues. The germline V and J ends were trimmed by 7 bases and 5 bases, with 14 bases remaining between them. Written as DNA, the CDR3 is TGTGCCAGTACCTCAAGGGCTGGGACTGAAGCTTTCTTT. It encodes CASTSRAGTEAFF.

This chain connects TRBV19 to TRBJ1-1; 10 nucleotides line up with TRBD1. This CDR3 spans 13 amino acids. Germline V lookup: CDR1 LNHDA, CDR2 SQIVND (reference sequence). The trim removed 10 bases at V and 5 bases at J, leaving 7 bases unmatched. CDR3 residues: CATTGTGVTEAFF. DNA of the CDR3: TGTGCCACGACCGGGACAGGGGTGACTGAAGCTTTCTTT.

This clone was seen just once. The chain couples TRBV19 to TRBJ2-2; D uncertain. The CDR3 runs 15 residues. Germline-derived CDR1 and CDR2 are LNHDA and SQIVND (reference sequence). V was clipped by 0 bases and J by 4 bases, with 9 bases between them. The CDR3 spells CASSIDLFVTGELFF. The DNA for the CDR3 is TGTGCCAGTAGTATAGACCTCTTCGTCACCGGGGAGCTGTTTTTT.

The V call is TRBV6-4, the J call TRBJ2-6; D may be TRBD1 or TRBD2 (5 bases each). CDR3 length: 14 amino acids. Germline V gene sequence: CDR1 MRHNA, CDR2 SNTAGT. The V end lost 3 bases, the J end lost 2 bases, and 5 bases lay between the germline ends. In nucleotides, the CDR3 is TGTGCCAGCAGTGAGGGGGCTGGGGCCAACGTCCTGACTTTC. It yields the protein CASSEGAGANVLTF.

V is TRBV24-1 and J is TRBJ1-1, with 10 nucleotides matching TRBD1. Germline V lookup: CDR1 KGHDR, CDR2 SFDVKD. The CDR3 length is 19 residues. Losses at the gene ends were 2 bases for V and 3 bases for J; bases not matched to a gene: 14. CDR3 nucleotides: TGTGCCACCAGTGATTCTCGATCCCGACAGGGGGCGCGGGACACTGAAGCTTTCTTT. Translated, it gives CATSDSRSRQGARDTEAFF.